This T cell receptor (beta chain) is from a study of T cell repertoires in cytomegalovirus infection. Study overall: An indication of both CMV infection and matching HLA type came from public TCR beta signatures. Study-level findings and limits: CMV carriers with the relevant HLA were identified by cumulative public TCR beta family frequency. What dominated the ex vivo response were HLA-C-restricted CMV-specific TCR beta clonotypes.

Trimming shortened V by 6 bases and J by 3 bases, and 14 bases separated the two germline ends. The CDR3 is made up of 14 amino acids. MiXCR, applied by TCRdb to the reads, yields one record per CDR3 protein. The sample contains some 150,000 distinct CDR3 sequences, around 24% of which appear only once. In its sample, this clonotype was seen many times. The antigen remains undetermined. This receptor was obtained from a human donor in good health (CMV status not recorded). Some clones in this sample may be carry-over from other donors' samples. The gene calls are TRBV12-3 or TRBV12-4 and TRBJ1-2, with TRBD1 as a possible D gene (5 bases). The sample taken for sequencing was PBMCs. In nucleotides, the CDR3 is TGTGCCAGCAGCCTTGGGACGGGGGACTATGGCTACACCTTC. The encoded protein is CASSLGTGDYGYTF.